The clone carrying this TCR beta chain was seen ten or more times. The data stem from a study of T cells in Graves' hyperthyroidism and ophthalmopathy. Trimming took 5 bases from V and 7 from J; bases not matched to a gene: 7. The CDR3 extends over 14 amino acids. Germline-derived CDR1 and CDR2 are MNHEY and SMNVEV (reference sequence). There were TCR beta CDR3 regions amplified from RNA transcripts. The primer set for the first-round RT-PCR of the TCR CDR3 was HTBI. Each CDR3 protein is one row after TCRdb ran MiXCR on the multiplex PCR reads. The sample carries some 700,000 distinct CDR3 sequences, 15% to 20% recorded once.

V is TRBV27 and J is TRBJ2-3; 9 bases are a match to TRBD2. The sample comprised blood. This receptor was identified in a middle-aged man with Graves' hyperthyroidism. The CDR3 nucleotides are TGTGCCAGCAGTCCCGGACTAGCGCGGTATACGCAGTATTTT. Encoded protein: CASSPGLARYTQYF.